This T cell receptor (beta chain) was documented in a study of cytomegalovirus exposure and HLA in healthy donors (dated by TCRdb to 2017 to 2019). Background for the entire study: An earlier analysis of some 600 of the donors reported approximately 260 Gb of sequence data and 95 million to 140 million unique TCR beta sequences obtained from 180 million or so T cells. Because of strong linkage in the cohort, roughly 5 DR-DQ haplotypes were treated as single units for association and clustering. The genetic ancestry cluster associated with self-reported Caucasian donors included around 76% of the approximately 400 genotyped donors. Donor age, sex, ethnicity and CMV serostatus were compiled together with the repertoire data. To decide whether each TCR beta V gene segment behaved as functional or pseudogenic, an earlier analysis of nearly 600 of the donors relied on high-throughput TCR beta sequencing. Among 398 genotyped donors of the cohort, an average of around 240,000 unique TCR beta nucleotide sequences were sequenced per donor, 15% to 20% of them non-productive. To predict cytomegalovirus infection status, the study combined high-throughput TCR immunosequencing, statistical association of individual TCRs with disease status, and machine learning. Using immunosequencing, the study profiled T cell repertoires from about 620 subjects and related those repertoires to cytomegalovirus serostatus. In a later genetic analysis, genome-wide SNP genotypes for about 55% of the 666 donors were used, and that subset was treated as a discovery cohort. All discovery cohort repertoires had been generated on a single sequencing platform. The number of donors typed differed by locus, with about 629-630 for A, B, C, DRB1 and DQB1, more than 500 for DQA1, 600 to 610 for DPA1, and some 470 for DPB1. In addition to the first cohort of hundreds of subjects, a separate validation cohort of 120 different subjects was used. In the later analysis, no new phenotypic data were used to find candidate immune exposures; instead, reliance was placed on TCR beta sequences and their occurrence across donors. The study was designed to test whether signatures of past pathogen exposure could be identified by cataloging public T cell receptors. In a later analysis, previously published TCR beta repertoires from several hundred donors were re-analyzed and high-resolution HLA genotyping was added so that TCR occurrence patterns could be studied. An early release covering approximately 600 HLA-typed donors comprised 300 to 350 gigabases of sequencing data and around 80 million unique TCR sequences. HLA typing included class I and class II loci at four-digit resolution.

In the case of this clone: Its cognate antigen has yet to be identified. No much larger clone is present one base from it, and per-base qualities are unavailable.

On the study overall, not on this receptor specifically: The earlier analysis of about 600 of the donors excluded 15 to 20 rarely observed V segments, including chromosome 9 orphons, because counts were too low. Because HLA typing was missing for some donors at each locus, association tests included only the typed subset. The study listed 164 TCR beta chains as associated with cytomegalovirus. Some IMGT-functional V segments, including TRBV6-2 and TRBV6-3, could not be distinguished by the 87-base-pair reads and were therefore excluded. This cohort had only TCR beta chains sequenced, and the lack of alpha or paired-chain data limited which features could be detected. In vitro tests confirmed that three of the cytomegalovirus-associated TCR beta chains recognize cytomegalovirus antigens. In both the original and validation cohorts, the classifier was reported to diagnose cytomegalovirus status with high specificity and sensitivity. The presence/absence analyses assumed that sequencing depth was roughly uniform across donors, and that assumption may not be true. Correlated functional status among segregating V segments might be attributable to linkage disequilibrium, but an unknown experimental factor could not be ruled out. In an earlier analysis of 587 of the donors, most TCR beta V segments appeared in productive rearrangements about 90% or about 30% of the time, broadly matching IMGT annotations. A later analysis found that most CMV-associated TCR beta chains appeared HLA-restricted, with HLA associations seemingly driven largely by CMV exposure. A group of highly shared sequence variants was considered likely to be a technical artifact of the sequencing pipeline. Across donors, most TCR sequences were observed very rarely, whereas some public TCRs were present in many individuals. Compared with equally common non-associated chains, HLA-associated TCR beta chains in a later analysis were more clonally expanded and had lower generation probabilities. Compared with the approximately 600-donor mean, donors in an Asian-associated ancestry cluster had fewer N-insertions in productive TCRs, according to a later genetic analysis. In a later analysis, the rate of TCR association differed among HLA loci, with DRB1 alleles having the most associated TCRs and HLA-C alleles having the fewest. A later analysis reported that several top co-occurrence clusters appeared linked to parvovirus B19, influenza, CMV and Epstein-Barr virus. At a false discovery rate of 0.05, a later analysis linked approximately 18,000 TCR beta sequences to specific HLA alleles. In a later genetic analysis, a missense DCLRE1C variant was associated with V-gene and J-gene trimming of TCR beta chains, and the association was replicated in an independent cohort. The authors suggested that the approach could potentially be extended to other disease states and immunological phenotypes. A further reported finding was that TCR beta sequences accurately predicted the HLA-A and HLA-B alleles for most subjects in the first cohort. The only immune exposure information available for the cohort was CMV serostatus. Assigning TCR associations to individual alleles was difficult when HLA alleles, especially DR and DQ, strongly co-occurred.

The cohort was made up of approximately 670 healthy bone marrow donors. Cohort members were all nominally healthy when sampled, although unrecorded immune exposures were likely present. The donor was CMV seropositive and belonged to the group of more than 250 seropositive cohort members. Every donor gave a peripheral blood sample, and the peripheral blood mononuclear cells from that sample were used for TCR beta sequencing. The Qiagen DNeasy Blood Extraction Kit was used to extract genomic DNA from the blood cell samples. V loses 6 bases, J loses 2 bases, and the germline ends lie 15 bases apart. The CDR3 contains 15 residues, cysteine and phenylalanine counted. The kept DNA is CDR3 alone, 45 bases in frame from the first base. CDR1 PRHDT and CDR2 FYEKMQ are derived from the germline V gene (reference sequence). Preparation of the library involved the immunoSEQ multiplex PCR assay. For the multiplex PCR, a mixture combining 60 forward primers for TCR Vbeta segments and 13 reverse primers for TCR Jbeta segments was used. Amplification of the CDR3 region of rearranged TCR beta genes was performed with a multiplex PCR assay on genomic DNA. The amplified TCR beta libraries were sequenced on the Illumina HiSeq System as 87-base-pair reads. As for the authors' bioinformatics: Across the 640 or so repertoires, a later analysis counted approximately 83 million unique TCR beta chains, approximately 12 million of which were shared by at least two donors. Raw reads were error-corrected and collapsed into unique sequences by a nearest-neighbor algorithm in which closely related sequences were merged to remove PCR and sequencing errors. To assign V, D and J gene segments, CDR3 sequences were aligned to IMGT reference sequences. For a sequence to be retained, at least a six-nucleotide match to both a V gene segment and a J gene segment was required. Rearrangements were called productive when the CDR3 lacked stop codons and stayed in frame with V and J; all others were non-productive. Following IMGT convention, CDR3 was defined as the stretch from the second conserved V-encoded cysteine to the conserved J-encoded phenylalanine. Sequences without an unambiguous match to a single V gene segment were excluded from the earlier analysis of a few hundred of the donors. In an earlier analysis of almost 600 of the donors, a V segment was called functional when productive rearrangements were above 56.7%, and segregating when the standard deviation between donors exceeded 5%. A statistical classification framework was built for diagnosing cytomegalovirus status from the catalog of TCR beta chain sequences. In a later analysis, TCR nucleotide sequences were compared against IMGT/GENE-DB human TR gene sequences so that V and J genes could be assigned. Using the TCRdist pipeline, a later analysis assigned CDR3 sequences along with most-parsimonious VDJ recombination scenarios. In a later analysis, every TCR beta chain was defined by the combination of its CDR3 amino acid sequence and its V-gene family, and reads without a unique V-gene family were dropped. To address suspected cross-contamination and a sequencing artifact, a later analysis removed roughly 640 highly shared, low-generation-probability nucleotide sequences. In a later analysis, a clonal expansion index was calculated for each public chain from normalized within-repertoire ranks of inferred template counts. A later analysis computed generation probabilities with a VDJ recombination model fitted to out-of-frame rearrangements, and checked the results against IGoR. A later analysis scored TCR-TCR, TCR-HLA and TCR-CMV co-occurrence with hypergeometric tests, applying a repertoire-size bias correction to TCR pairs. In a later analysis, false discovery rates were estimated by permuting HLA or CMV assignments 20 times. In a later analysis, co-occurring TCRs were grouped using DBSCAN, with TCRdist sequence similarity added in when clustering inside HLA-allele-positive subsets. For co-occurrence clustering, repertoires with fewer than 30,000 or more than 120,000 public chains were excluded, along with 5 or 6 repertoires with anomalous nucleotide sharing. Drawn from immuneACCESS, this table holds only the in-frame rearrangements with V and J called that TCRdb kept. Clones are partly lost; checked studies trace under half to an unresolved V gene and leave the rest unexplained. The DNA gave D and trimming, while V, J and clone size come from that table. This sample holds 160,000 or so clones; 80% were observed only once. More than 9.5% of the sample goes to the ten largest clones.

The sample consisted of PBMCs. Recombination linked TRBV13 to TRBJ2-3; the D gene is perhaps TRBD1, from 6 matching bases. This receptor was obtained from a young man in good health and CMV-seropositive. Here the CDR3 is given as CASSYREPLTDTQYF. The DNA sequence reads TGTGCCAGCAGTTACAGGGAGCCGCTCACAGATACGCAGTATTTT.